A selection of T cell receptor beta chains follows, all from one sample in a study of CXCR3-negative and CXCR3-positive naive CD8 T cells. From the 5' RACE reads, TCRdb lists one entry per CDR3 protein and no DNA. The repertoire table contains some 120,000 distinct CDR3 sequences. Sequenced input: naive CXCR3+ CD8+ T cells from blood. The origin of the receptors is a human donor in good health. Some clones in this sample may be carry-over from other donors' samples. Both conserved end residues are part of each CDR3.

>TRBV7-9|TRBJ2-7
CASSPATGEQYF
>TRBV9|TRBJ1-3
CASSGRVHGNTIYF
>TRBV29-1|TRBJ2-1
CSERTGAYNEQFF
>TRBV7-9|TRBJ2-5
CASSPKGSGTSGPYQETQYF
>TRBV5-1|TRBJ2-2
CASSLTGVRSTGELFF
>TRBV27|TRBJ2-7
CASSYEGPYEQYF
>TRBV10-3|TRBJ2-7
CAISGTGLAYF
>TRBV29-1|TRBJ2-7
CSVETGAPYEQYF
>TRBV12-3/TRBV12-4|TRBJ2-7
CASTPSGAAYEQYF
>TRBV23-1|TRBJ2-3
CASSGIGTAKTREGRTQYF
>TRBV28|TRBJ1-1
CASSFSGANTEAFF
>TRBV28|TRBJ1-1
CASSPFSREAFF
>TRBV4-3|TRBJ2-3
CASSQAIQAGDTDTQYF
>TRBV6-1|TRBJ1-6
CASSERSSANSPLHF
>TRBV29-1|TRBJ2-2
CSVSGGSAGELFF
>TRBV7-2|TRBJ2-3
CASSNGGADTQYF
>TRBV29-1|TRBJ2-4
CSVVSHSENIQYF
>TRBV6-2/TRBV6-3|TRBJ2-3
CASRQTTGGPEDTQYF
>TRBV20-1|TRBJ2-2
CSAYGQGVGELFF
>TRBV7-9|TRBJ2-7
CASSIVTGAVYEQYF
>TRBV2|TRBJ2-7
CASSERDYSYEQYF
>TRBV6-5|TRBJ1-4
CASSGNTEKLFF
>TRBV5-1|TRBJ2-3
CASSFWGQRGTDTQYF
>TRBV5-1|TRBJ1-5
CASSLLGTANQPQHF
>TRBV9|TRBJ2-7
CASSSQHKGEQYF
>TRBV29-1|TRBJ2-7
CSVEDEGTPYEQYF
>TRBV5-1|TRBJ2-7
CASSLQEGNYEQYF
>TRBV19|TRBJ2-1
CASSRVGGNEQFF